This T cell receptor (beta chain) was observed in a study of OX40 agonist ivuxolimab in advanced cancers. Study context: With ivuxolimab, an agonistic anti-OX40 (CD134) antibody, patients were treated. The dose-escalation group included hepatocellular carcinoma, melanoma, renal cell carcinoma and head and neck cancer. The study's findings and limits: At doses 0.1 to 3.0 mg/kg, CD4+ and CD8+ clones expanded.

V gave up 6 bases and J gave up 7 bases; unmatched junction bases: 9. CDR1 and CDR2 (germline): MDHEN, SYDVKM. This CDR3 region has 15 residues. Sequenced by immunoSEQ multiplex PCR; TCRdb stores in-frame clones only, minus some. The data show about 110,000 clones, about 92% seen once. With regard to this clone: As yet, its antigen is unknown.

V usage is TRBV28 and J usage is TRBJ1-4; 9 positions agree with TRBD1. Sequenced here: CD4+ or CD8+ T cells sorted from blood, sampled in a trial of the OX40 agonist ivuxolimab. The receptor's source is an adult with an advanced solid tumor such as melanoma, head and neck, liver or kidney cancer. The CDR3 region has the DNA TGTGCCAGCAGCCCGCCAACAGGGGGCGTTGAAAAACTGTTTTTT. Its protein product is CASSPPTGGVEKLFF.